The source of this T cell receptor beta chain is a study of T-cell reconstitution after alpha-beta-depleted transplantation in children. Details on this clonotype: A single base separates this from a much larger clone, so it may be a read error. No conserved phenylalanine or tryptophan ends this CDR3, so it is likely a read error.

This CDR3 is built from 11 residues. V lost 4 bases to trimming and J lost 2 bases, with 1 base between them. Germline V CDR1 and CDR2: ENHRY, SYGVKD. Unique molecular identifiers were incorporated into the prepared TCRbeta library. TCRdb independently ran MiXCR on the PCR reads; one entry per CDR3 protein. Of 530,000 or so distinct CDR3 sequences in the sample, 20% to 30% are singletons; the top ten hold approximately 39%. The sample was PBMCs, taken before TCRalphabeta/CD19-depleted stem cell transplant. V and J are TRBV10-3 and TRBJ2-3; D not resolved. This receptor was identified in a boy younger than two with Wiskott-Aldrich syndrome, due to receive a stem cell transplant. The DNA for the CDR3 is TGTGCCATCAGTGTCACAGATACGCAGTATTTA. Amino acids: CAISVTDTQYL.